This T cell receptor (beta chain) was documented in a study of vaccination and CD4 T cells after COVID-19. Whole-study context: Stimulation of cells relied on overlapping spike peptides derived from SARS-CoV-2, HCoV-NL63, HCoV-OC43 and HCoV-229E. Study-level results: Spike mono-reactivity marked 304 of 307 vaccine-specific clones in convalescent patients.

Regarding this clonotype: The antigen remains unidentified.

Treatment denoted: approximately 9-day PBMC culture with coronavirus spike peptide pools or control peptides (ViraFEST assay). Once obtained from cultured CD4+ T cells, the DNA was sequenced using the Oncomine TCR Beta short-read assay. TCRdb reprocessed the PCR reads via MiXCR and lists one record per CDR3 protein. The table records about 15,000 distinct CDR3 sequences, more than 45% of them present only once. The CDR3 sequence is 15 residues long. V was pared by 0 bases and J by 5 bases, with 16 bases between. The V gene's germline CDR1 is DFQATT and CDR2 SNEGSKA (reference sequence). This sequence joins TRBV20-1 and TRBJ1-1; D possibly corresponds to TRBD1 (5 bases). This receptor was identified in a human donor who had recovered from COVID-19. The specimen sequenced was CD4+ T cells from blood, cultured in vitro. Here the CDR3 reads CSARDQGNFGTEAFF. DNA for the CDR3: TGCAGTGCTAGAGATCAGGGTAACTTTGGGACTGAAGCTTTCTTT.